This T cell receptor beta chain was captured in a study of cytomegalovirus exposure and HLA in healthy donors. Study results and limitations: Most TCR sequences were uncommon, yet certain public TCRs appeared in many donors.

CDR3 size: 13 residues. With 5 bases clipped from V and 7 bases from J, the junction kept 5 bases outside the gene matches. Germline loops: CDR1 GTSNPN, CDR2 SVGIG (reference sequence). PCR was performed using 60 Vbeta and 13 Jbeta primers. Data came from immunoSEQ multiplex PCR; TCRdb stores just in-frame clones and leaves some out. The repertoire shows 30,000 to 45,000 clones; the top ten hold roughly 9.6%. Note on this clone: Antigen: not known.

This sequence originates from a man between 35 and 55 years old in good health and CMV-seropositive. The chain combines TRBV30 with TRBJ2-7; 13 nucleotides align to TRBD2. The material sequenced was PBMCs. The CDR3 DNA reads as TGTGCCTGGGGACTAGCGGGAGCTGGGGAGCAGTACTTC. Translation: CAWGLAGAGEQYF.